The clone carrying this T cell receptor beta chain has just a few counts. Antigen: not known. This entry belongs to a study of cytomegalovirus exposure and HLA in healthy donors. Use of 60 Vbeta and 13 Jbeta primers characterized the PCR. The assay was immunoSEQ multiplex PCR, and TCRdb's table has in-frame clones only and misses some. In the table there are around 140,000 clones, 70% to 80% of which are singletons. Broader study findings: Among the most significant clusters, several appeared linked to common viral pathogens in a later analysis. A cluster of highly shared sequence variants was likely a sequencing artifact. Later analysis demonstrated an association between a missense DCLRE1C variant and TCR beta V- and J-gene trimming.

The CDR3 is made up of 18 amino acids. Germline V CDR1 and CDR2: SGHVS, FQNEAQ. V shed 2 bases, J shed 2 bases, and the junction held 12 bases outside the gene matches. The clonotype was recovered from a man aged 40-49 years in good health and CMV-seropositive. What was sequenced was PBMCs. The V gene is TRBV7-8, the J gene TRBJ2-7; TRBD2 matches 10 bases. CDR3 amino acids: CASSLTRGSGTSAYEQYF. Here the CDR3 DNA reads TGTGCCAGCAGCTTAACGCGGGGCTCCGGGACTAGCGCCTACGAGCAGTACTTC.